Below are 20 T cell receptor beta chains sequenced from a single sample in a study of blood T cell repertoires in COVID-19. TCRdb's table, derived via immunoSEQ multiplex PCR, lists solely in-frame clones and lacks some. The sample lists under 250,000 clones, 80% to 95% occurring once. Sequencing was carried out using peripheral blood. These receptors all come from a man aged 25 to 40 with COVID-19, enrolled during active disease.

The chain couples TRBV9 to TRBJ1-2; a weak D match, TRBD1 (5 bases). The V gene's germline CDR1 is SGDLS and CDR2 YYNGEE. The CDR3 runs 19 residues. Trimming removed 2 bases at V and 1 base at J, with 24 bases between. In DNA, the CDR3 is TGTGCCAGCAGCGTCGTTGACTTGGGGGAGGCCAACCTTAACTATGGCTACACCTTC. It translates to CASSVVDLGEANLNYGYTF.

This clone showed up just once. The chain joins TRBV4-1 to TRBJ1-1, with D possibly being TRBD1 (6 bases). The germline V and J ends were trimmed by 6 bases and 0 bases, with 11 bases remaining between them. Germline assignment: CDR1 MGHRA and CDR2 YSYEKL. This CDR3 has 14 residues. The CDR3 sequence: CASRPGQLNTEAFF. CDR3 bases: TGCGCCAGCAGACCCGGACAGCTGAACACTGAAGCTTTCTTT.

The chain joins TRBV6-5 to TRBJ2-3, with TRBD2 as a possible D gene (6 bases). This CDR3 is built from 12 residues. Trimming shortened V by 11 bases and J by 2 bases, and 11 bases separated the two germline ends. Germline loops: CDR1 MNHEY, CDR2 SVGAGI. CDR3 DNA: TGTGCCGGATCGGGGGACACAGATACGCAGTATTTT. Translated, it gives CAGSGDTDTQYF.

This chain's CDR3 is CASSLGPGLEAFF. DNA of the CDR3: TGTGCCAGCAGCTTAGGGCCAGGCCTTGAAGCTTTCTTT. This chain links TRBV7-2 with TRBJ1-1, with D hard to call. V lost 1 base and J 7 bases, leaving 10 bases between the germline ends. The CDR3 sequence is 13 residues long. In germline, CDR1 is SGHTA, CDR2 FQGNSA.

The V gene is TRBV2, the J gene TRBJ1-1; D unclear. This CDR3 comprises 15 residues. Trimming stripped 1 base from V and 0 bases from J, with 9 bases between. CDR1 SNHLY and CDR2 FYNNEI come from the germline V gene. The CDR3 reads CASSEGVDLNTEAFF. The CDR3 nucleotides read TGTGCCAGCAGTGAAGGGGTAGACTTGAACACTGAAGCTTTCTTT.

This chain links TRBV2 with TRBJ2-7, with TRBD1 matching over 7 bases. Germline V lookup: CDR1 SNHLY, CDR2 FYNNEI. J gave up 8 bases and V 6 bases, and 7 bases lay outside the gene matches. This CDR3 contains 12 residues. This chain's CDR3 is CASRPTGTQQYF. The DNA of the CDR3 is TGTGCCAGCAGGCCGACAGGGACCCAGCAGTACTTC.

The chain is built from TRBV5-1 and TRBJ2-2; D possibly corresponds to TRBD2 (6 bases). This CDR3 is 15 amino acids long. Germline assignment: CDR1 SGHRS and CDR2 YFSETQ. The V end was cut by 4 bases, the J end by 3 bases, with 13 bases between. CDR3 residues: CASSLDRGYTGELFF. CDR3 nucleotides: TGCGCCAGCAGCCTGGACCGGGGGTACACCGGGGAGCTGTTTTTT. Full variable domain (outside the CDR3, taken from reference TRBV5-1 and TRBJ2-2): KAGVTQTPRYLIKTRGQQVTLSCSPISGHRSVSWYQQTPGQGLQFLFEYFSETQRNKGNFPGRFSGRQFSNSRSEMNVSTLELGDSALYLCASSLDRGYTGELFFGEGSRLTVL.

CDR3 DNA sequence: TGTGCCAGCAGCCCCCGGGACAGGGATTGGAGCAATCAGCCCCAGCATTTT. The encoded protein is CASSPRDRDWSNQPQHF. The chain recombines TRBV5-5 with TRBJ1-5; 9 bases are a match to TRBD1. Trimming at V came to 4 bases and at J to 1 base, leaving 9 bases not matched to a gene. This CDR3 spans 17 amino acids. CDR1 SGHKS and CDR2 YYEKEE come from the germline V gene (reference sequence).

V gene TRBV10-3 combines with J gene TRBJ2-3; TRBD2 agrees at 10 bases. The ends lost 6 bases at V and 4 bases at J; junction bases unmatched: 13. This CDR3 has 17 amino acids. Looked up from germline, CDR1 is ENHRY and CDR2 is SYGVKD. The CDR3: CAIRASGGAASPDTQYF. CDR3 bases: TGTGCCATCAGAGCGAGCGGGGGGGCCGCGTCTCCAGATACGCAGTATTTT.

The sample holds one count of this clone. CDR3 DNA: TGTGCCAGCAGCCGCCACGAGGGTAACTATGGCTACACCTTC. This encodes CASSRHEGNYGYTF. The chain joins TRBV5-4 to TRBJ1-2, with D unclear. The CDR3 has 14 residues. Trimming shortened V by 4 bases and J by 1 base, and 11 bases separated the two germline ends. Germline lookup yields CDR1 SGHNT and CDR2 YYREEE (reference sequence).

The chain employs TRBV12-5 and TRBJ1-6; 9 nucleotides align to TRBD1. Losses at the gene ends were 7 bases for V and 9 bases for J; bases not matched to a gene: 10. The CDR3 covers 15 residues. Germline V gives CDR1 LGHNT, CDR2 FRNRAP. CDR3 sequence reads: CASASQGATVSPLHF. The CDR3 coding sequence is TGTGCTAGTGCCTCACAGGGGGCGACTGTTTCACCCCTCCACTTT.

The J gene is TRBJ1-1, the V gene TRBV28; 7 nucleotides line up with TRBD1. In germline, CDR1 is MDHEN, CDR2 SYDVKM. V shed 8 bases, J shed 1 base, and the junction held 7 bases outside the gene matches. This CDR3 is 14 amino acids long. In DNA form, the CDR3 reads TGTGCCAGCCATCGGGGGACAGCGAACACTGAAGCTTTCTTT. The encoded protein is CASHRGTANTEAFF.

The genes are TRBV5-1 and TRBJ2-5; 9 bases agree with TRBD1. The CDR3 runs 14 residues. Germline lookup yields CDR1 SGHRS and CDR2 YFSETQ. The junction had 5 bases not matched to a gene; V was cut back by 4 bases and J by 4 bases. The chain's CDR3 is CASSPGTGRETQYF. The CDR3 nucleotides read TGCGCCAGCAGCCCAGGGACAGGGAGAGAGACCCAGTACTTC. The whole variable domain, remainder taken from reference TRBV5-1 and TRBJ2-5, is KAGVTQTPRYLIKTRGQQVTLSCSPISGHRSVSWYQQTPGQGLQFLFEYFSETQRNKGNFPGRFSGRQFSNSRSEMNVSTLELGDSALYLCASSPGTGRETQYFGPGTRLLVL.

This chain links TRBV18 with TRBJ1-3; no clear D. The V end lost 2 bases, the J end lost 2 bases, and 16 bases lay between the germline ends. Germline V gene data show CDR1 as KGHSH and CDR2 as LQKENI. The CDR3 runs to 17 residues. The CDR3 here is CASSPSGPGSPGNTIYF. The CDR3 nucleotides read TGTGCCAGCTCACCATCTGGGCCGGGGAGTCCTGGAAACACCATATATTTT.

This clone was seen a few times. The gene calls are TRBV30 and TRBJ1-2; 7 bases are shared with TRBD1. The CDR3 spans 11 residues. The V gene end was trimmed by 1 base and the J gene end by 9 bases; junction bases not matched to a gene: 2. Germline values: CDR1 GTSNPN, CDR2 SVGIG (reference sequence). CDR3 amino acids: CAWSDRGRYTF. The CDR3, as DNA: TGTGCCTGGAGTGACAGGGGACGCTACACCTTC.

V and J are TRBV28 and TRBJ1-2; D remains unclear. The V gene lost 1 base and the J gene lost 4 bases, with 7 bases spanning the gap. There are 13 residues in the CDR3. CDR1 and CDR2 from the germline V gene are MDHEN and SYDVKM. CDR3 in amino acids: CASSLSQSYGYTF. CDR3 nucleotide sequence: TGTGCCAGCAGTTTATCACAGTCCTATGGCTACACCTTC.

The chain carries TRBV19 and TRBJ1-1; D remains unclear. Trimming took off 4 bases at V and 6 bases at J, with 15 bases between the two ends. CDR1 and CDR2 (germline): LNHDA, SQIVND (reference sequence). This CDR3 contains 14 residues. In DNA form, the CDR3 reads TGTGCCAGTAGTAAGGCTGGAGTCAGCGCTGAAGCTTTCTTT. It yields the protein CASSKAGVSAEAFF.

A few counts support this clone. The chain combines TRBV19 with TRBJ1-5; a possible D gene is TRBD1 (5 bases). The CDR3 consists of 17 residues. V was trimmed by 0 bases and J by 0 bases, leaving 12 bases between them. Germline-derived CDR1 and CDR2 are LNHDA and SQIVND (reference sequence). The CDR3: CASSIDPPGHSNQPQHF. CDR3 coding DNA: TGTGCCAGTAGTATAGACCCCCCAGGGCATAGCAATCAGCCCCAGCATTTT.

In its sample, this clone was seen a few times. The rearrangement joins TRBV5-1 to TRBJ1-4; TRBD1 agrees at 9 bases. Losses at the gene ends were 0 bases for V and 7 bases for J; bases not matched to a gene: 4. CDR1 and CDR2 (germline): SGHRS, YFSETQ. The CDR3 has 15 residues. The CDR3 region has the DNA TGCGCCAGCAGCTTGGGAGGGACAGGGTCTGAAAAACTGTTTTTT. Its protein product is CASSLGGTGSEKLFF.

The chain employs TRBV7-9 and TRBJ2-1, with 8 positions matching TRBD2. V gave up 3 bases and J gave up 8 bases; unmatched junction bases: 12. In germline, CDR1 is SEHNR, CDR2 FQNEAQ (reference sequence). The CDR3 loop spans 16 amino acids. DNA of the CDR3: TGTGCCAGCAGCTTTAGGAGCGGGGGCGTCCGCGATGAGCAGTTCTTC. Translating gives CASSFRSGGVRDEQFF.